Listed below are T cell receptor beta chains from one sample, sequenced in a study of response to subunit inactivated influenza vaccine. From the RT-PCR reads, TCRdb called clonotypes with MiXCR, one entry per CDR3 protein. The sample comprises more than 400,000 distinct CDR3 sequences, approximately 7.8% of which are singletons, and over 10% rests with the top ten. This specimen was PBMCs from blood, taken less than 25 months after vaccination. The receptors stem from a man between 50 and 75 years old who received an inactivated influenza vaccine. Both conserved end residues are part of each CDR3. Fields, in order: D gene, V gene, J gene, clone size, CDR3 DNA, CDR3 protein. A D gene is named only where the DNA matches it firmly. Size values are once, few and many counts, or a class for expanded clones, and some rows have none.

D gene: TRBD2; V gene: TRBV28; J gene: TRBJ2-3; clone size: few; CDR3 DNA: TGTGCCAGCAGTTTCCGAGCGGGAGCTGATACGCAGTATTTT; CDR3 protein: CASSFRAGADTQYF
D gene: -; V gene: TRBV20-1; J gene: TRBJ1-1; clone size: few; CDR3 DNA: TGCAGTGCTAGAGAGGTTGGGAACACTGAAGCTTTCTTT; CDR3 protein: CSAREVGNTEAFF
D gene: -; V gene: TRBV12-3/TRBV12-4; J gene: TRBJ1-2; clone size: many; CDR3 DNA: TGTGCCAGCAGTTTACTCCCTGGGTATGGCTACACCTTC; CDR3 protein: CASSLLPGYGYTF
D gene: -; V gene: TRBV20-1; J gene: TRBJ2-7; clone size: many; CDR3 DNA: TGCAGTGCTAGTCTGAGGACACTTTACGAGCAGTACTTC; CDR3 protein: CSASLRTLYEQYF
D gene: TRBD1; V gene: TRBV25-1; J gene: TRBJ2-7; clone size: few; CDR3 DNA: TGTGCCAGCAGTGGTTTCTCCATTAACAGGGGAAAAACGTACGAGCAGTACTTC; CDR3 protein: CASSGFSINRGKTYEQYF
D gene: -; V gene: TRBV5-1; J gene: TRBJ2-7; clone size: many; CDR3 DNA: TGCGCCAGCAGCCGGGAAGACTACGAGCAGTACTTC; CDR3 protein: CASSREDYEQYF
D gene: TRBD1; V gene: TRBV20-1; J gene: TRBJ1-2; clone size: many; CDR3 DNA: TGCAGTGCTAAGGGACAGACTAACTATGGCTACACCTTC; CDR3 protein: CSAKGQTNYGYTF
D gene: TRBD1; V gene: TRBV20-1; J gene: TRBJ2-7; clone size: -; CDR3 DNA: TGCAGTGCTGGAAAGGACAGGGGATACGAGCAGTACTTC; CDR3 protein: CSAGKDRGYEQYF
D gene: -; V gene: TRBV6-2/TRBV6-3; J gene: TRBJ2-7; clone size: -; CDR3 DNA: TGTGGCAGCACCAACCCGACTGGTTCCTACGAGCAGTACTTC; CDR3 protein: CGSTNPTGSYEQYF
D gene: -; V gene: TRBV3-1; J gene: TRBJ2-1; clone size: few; CDR3 DNA: TGTGCCAGCAGCCAGGCGAGCTCCTACAATGAGCAGTTCTTC; CDR3 protein: CASSQASSYNEQFF
D gene: TRBD1; V gene: TRBV12-3/TRBV12-4; J gene: TRBJ2-7; clone size: -; CDR3 DNA: TGTGCCAGCAGGCGAACCGGGACAGGGGCCCACGAGCAGTACTTC; CDR3 protein: CASRRTGTGAHEQYF
D gene: -; V gene: TRBV6-5; J gene: TRBJ2-7; clone size: -; CDR3 DNA: TGTGCCAGCAGTTACTCTCTCGGGCGGACCTACGAGCAGTACTTC; CDR3 protein: CASSYSLGRTYEQYF
D gene: TRBD2; V gene: TRBV3-1; J gene: TRBJ2-1; clone size: -; CDR3 DNA: TGTGCCAGCAGCCAAGACCCACCTAGCGGGAGGACGTCCTCCTACAATGAGCAGTTCTTC; CDR3 protein: CASSQDPPSGRTSSYNEQFF
D gene: -; V gene: TRBV9; J gene: TRBJ2-5; clone size: -; CDR3 DNA: TGTGCCAGCAGCTGGGGGGGACAGCAAGAGACCCAGTACTTC; CDR3 protein: CASSWGGQQETQYF
D gene: TRBD1; V gene: TRBV6-5; J gene: TRBJ2-7; clone size: -; CDR3 DNA: TGTGCCAGCAGTTTTGACAGGGACTACGAGCAGTACTTC; CDR3 protein: CASSFDRDYEQYF
D gene: -; V gene: TRBV4-1; J gene: TRBJ1-1; clone size: -; CDR3 DNA: TGCGCCAGCAGCCAGTCTCTCGCGGGGGTGGGCACTGAAGCTTTCTTT; CDR3 protein: CASSQSLAGVGTEAFF
D gene: -; V gene: TRBV3-1; J gene: TRBJ2-2; clone size: few; CDR3 DNA: TGTGCCAGCAGCCCAACGGGAACAACCGGGGAGCTGTTTTTT; CDR3 protein: CASSPTGTTGELFF
D gene: -; V gene: TRBV20-1; J gene: TRBJ1-2; clone size: many; CDR3 DNA: TGCACCCCTACTTTTAAAGGTGGCTACACCTTC; CDR3 protein: CTPTFKGGYTF
D gene: -; V gene: TRBV19; J gene: TRBJ2-1; clone size: few; CDR3 DNA: TGTGCCAGTGGGGGGCCCTTCGATGAGCAGTTCTTC; CDR3 protein: CASGGPFDEQFF
D gene: -; V gene: TRBV20-1; J gene: TRBJ2-3; clone size: many; CDR3 DNA: TGCAGTGCTACCCCGAGGGGCCGGGAGATAGATACGCAGTATTTT; CDR3 protein: CSATPRGREIDTQYF
D gene: -; V gene: TRBV29-1; J gene: TRBJ2-7; clone size: few; CDR3 DNA: TGCAGCGGATTCATATCGGAAGAGCAGTACTTC; CDR3 protein: CSGFISEEQYF
D gene: -; V gene: TRBV20-1; J gene: TRBJ1-6; clone size: -; CDR3 DNA: TGCAGTGCTTTTATGGGCCTCTATAATTCACCCCTCCACTTT; CDR3 protein: CSAFMGLYNSPLHF
D gene: -; V gene: TRBV7-8; J gene: TRBJ2-4; clone size: few; CDR3 DNA: TGTGCCAGCACGGCGTCGGAAAAAACCAAAAACATTCAGTACTTC; CDR3 protein: CASTASEKTKNIQYF
D gene: -; V gene: TRBV29-1; J gene: TRBJ1-2; clone size: many; CDR3 DNA: TGCAGCGTGCAACAATACAATGGCTACACCTTC; CDR3 protein: CSVQQYNGYTF
D gene: -; V gene: TRBV5-6; J gene: TRBJ1-5; clone size: many; CDR3 DNA: TGTGCCAGCAGCTTCCGGGCTCTAAATCAGCCCCAGCATTTT; CDR3 protein: CASSFRALNQPQHF
D gene: -; V gene: TRBV20-1; J gene: TRBJ1-6; clone size: many; CDR3 DNA: TGCAGTGCTAGAAGCCCCAGGGAGGGCATGGATAATTCACCCCTCCACTTT; CDR3 protein: CSARSPREGMDNSPLHF
D gene: -; V gene: TRBV6-2/TRBV6-3; J gene: TRBJ2-1; clone size: many; CDR3 DNA: TGTGCCAGCAGTTTGCCCTTGACCCAAAGATTTCACAATGAGCAGTTCTTC; CDR3 protein: CASSLPLTQRFHNEQFF
D gene: -; V gene: TRBV7-2; J gene: TRBJ1-2; clone size: -; CDR3 DNA: TGTGCCAGCAGGCAGACAGACCCTTATGGCTACACCTTC; CDR3 protein: CASRQTDPYGYTF
D gene: -; V gene: TRBV29-1; J gene: TRBJ1-1; clone size: few; CDR3 DNA: TGCAGCGTTCTCCCCCAAGGGGACACTGAAGCTTTCTTT; CDR3 protein: CSVLPQGDTEAFF
D gene: TRBD1; V gene: TRBV3-1; J gene: TRBJ1-2; clone size: -; CDR3 DNA: TGTGCCAGCAGCCCCCTTGTAGGGGCGACAGGGAGTAAGGATGGCTACACCTTC; CDR3 protein: CASSPLVGATGSKDGYTF
D gene: TRBD1; V gene: TRBV10-3; J gene: TRBJ1-2; clone size: -; CDR3 DNA: TGTGCCAGCACAGGACAGGACAACTATGGCTACACCTTC; CDR3 protein: CASTGQDNYGYTF
D gene: -; V gene: TRBV29-1; J gene: TRBJ1-3; clone size: many; CDR3 DNA: TGCAGCGCCGGAGGCAGGGGCTCTGGAAACACCATATATTTT; CDR3 protein: CSAGGRGSGNTIYF
D gene: -; V gene: TRBV11-2; J gene: TRBJ1-1; clone size: -; CDR3 DNA: TGTGCCAGCAGCTTAGATCGGTCTACCACTGAAGCTTTCTTT; CDR3 protein: CASSLDRSTTEAFF
D gene: TRBD2; V gene: TRBV7-3; J gene: TRBJ2-1; clone size: many; CDR3 DNA: TGTGCCAGCAGCTTAATAGCGACTAGCGGGAACAATGAGCAGTTCTTC; CDR3 protein: CASSLIATSGNNEQFF
D gene: -; V gene: TRBV20-1; J gene: TRBJ1-1; clone size: -; CDR3 DNA: TGCAGTGCTAGAGGTAGCCCGAACACTGAAGCTTTCTTT; CDR3 protein: CSARGSPNTEAFF
D gene: -; V gene: TRBV6-1; J gene: TRBJ2-7; clone size: -; CDR3 DNA: TGTGCCAGCACCAAAATCGGACAGACCTACGAGCAGTACTTC; CDR3 protein: CASTKIGQTYEQYF
D gene: TRBD2; V gene: TRBV12-3/TRBV12-4; J gene: TRBJ2-7; clone size: many; CDR3 DNA: TGTGCCAGCAGCCCCAGCGGGCGGGGGGACTACGAGCAGTACTTC; CDR3 protein: CASSPSGRGDYEQYF
D gene: -; V gene: TRBV7-2; J gene: TRBJ2-7; clone size: many; CDR3 DNA: TGTGCCAGCAGCTTAGTCCCGGGACCGGGCTCCCAGCAGTACTTC; CDR3 protein: CASSLVPGPGSQQYF
D gene: TRBD2; V gene: TRBV20-1; J gene: TRBJ2-7; clone size: -; CDR3 DNA: TGCAGTGCTACCTGGTTACAGCGGGGCTACGAGCAGTACTTC; CDR3 protein: CSATWLQRGYEQYF
D gene: TRBD1; V gene: TRBV13; J gene: TRBJ2-7; clone size: -; CDR3 DNA: TGTGCCAGCAGCTTTCAGGGGACAGATAATTCCTACGAGCAGTACTTC; CDR3 protein: CASSFQGTDNSYEQYF
D gene: -; V gene: TRBV7-2; J gene: TRBJ2-1; clone size: -; CDR3 DNA: TGTGCCACCTCACTAGGGCCACCCCCGTGGAATGAGCAGTTCTTC; CDR3 protein: CATSLGPPPWNEQFF
D gene: -; V gene: TRBV6-1; J gene: TRBJ2-4; clone size: -; CDR3 DNA: TGTGCCAGCACCGCAGGGACAAACATTCAGTACTTC; CDR3 protein: CASTAGTNIQYF
D gene: TRBD2; V gene: TRBV5-1; J gene: TRBJ2-3; clone size: -; CDR3 DNA: TGCGCCAGCAGCTTCTCGGGGGGGGCAACGAATACGCAGTATTTT; CDR3 protein: CASSFSGGATNTQYF
D gene: -; V gene: TRBV5-1; J gene: TRBJ2-1; clone size: -; CDR3 DNA: TGCGCCAGCAGCTGGGGGTTCGGCTACAATGAGCAGTTCTTC; CDR3 protein: CASSWGFGYNEQFF
D gene: TRBD1; V gene: TRBV5-6; J gene: TRBJ2-7; clone size: many; CDR3 DNA: TGTGCCAGCAGCTACTCCCCCGGGACAGGGGTAGTGCAGTACTTC; CDR3 protein: CASSYSPGTGVVQYF
D gene: TRBD2; V gene: TRBV19; J gene: TRBJ2-2; clone size: many; CDR3 DNA: TGTGCCAGTAGTCCTGGGACTAGCGGTCAGGGCGGGGAGCTGTTTTTT; CDR3 protein: CASSPGTSGQGGELFF
D gene: -; V gene: TRBV20-1; J gene: TRBJ2-5; clone size: many; CDR3 DNA: TGCAGCGGCCTGGGGCCTTTCAAGGAGACCCAGTACTTC; CDR3 protein: CSGLGPFKETQYF
D gene: -; V gene: TRBV4-1; J gene: TRBJ1-4; clone size: many; CDR3 DNA: TGCGCCAGCAGCCGAGCAACTAATGAAAAACTGTTTTTT; CDR3 protein: CASSRATNEKLFF
D gene: TRBD1; V gene: TRBV14; J gene: TRBJ1-1; clone size: -; CDR3 DNA: TGTGCCAGCAGCCAGGTCCCGGGACAGGGGCCGGACACTGAAGCTTTCTTT; CDR3 protein: CASSQVPGQGPDTEAFF
D gene: -; V gene: TRBV7-6; J gene: TRBJ2-3; clone size: few; CDR3 DNA: TGTGCCAGCAGCTTGGCTCCTCCAGATACGCAGTATTTT; CDR3 protein: CASSLAPPDTQYF
D gene: TRBD2; V gene: TRBV7-2; J gene: TRBJ2-3; clone size: few; CDR3 DNA: TGTGCCAGCAGCTTAGCGGCTAGCGGGGGGCACAATACGCAGTATTTT; CDR3 protein: CASSLAASGGHNTQYF
D gene: -; V gene: TRBV10-3; J gene: TRBJ2-6; clone size: few; CDR3 DNA: TGTGCCATCAGTGGGGCCGGACAGGGAGGGATGGTCTCTGGGGCCAACGTCCTGACTTTC; CDR3 protein: CAISGAGQGGMVSGANVLTF
D gene: TRBD1; V gene: TRBV9; J gene: TRBJ2-5; clone size: few; CDR3 DNA: TGTGCCAGCAGCGGCCCGCTGGACAGGGGTGAGACCCAGTACTTC; CDR3 protein: CASSGPLDRGETQYF